The 27 T cell receptor beta chains in this list originate from one sample, sequenced in a study of shared clonotypes between healthy human individuals (dated by TCRdb to about 2020). Libraries came from the immunoSEQ multiplex PCR assay. Not all clones reach the TCRdb copy of this immuneACCESS table, which keeps in-frame sequences only. Checked studies attribute under half of the gap to unresolved V genes and leave the rest unexplained. Counted in this sample were 2 million to 3 million clones; 90% to 95% of them appeared once. Jointly, the top ten make up 0.36% of the sample. Specimen: naive CD4+ T cells from PBMCs. This specimen's cell subset or site label, per the study, means: CD45RA+ positively selected. The receptors here all came from a man aged 18-30 years in good health. Some clones in this sample may be carry-over from other donors' samples.

V usage is TRBV5-4 and J usage is TRBJ2-5, with a tentative D call TRBD2 (5 bases). The CDR3 has 15 residues. V was shortened by 0 bases and J by 7 bases, with 16 bases between the two germline ends. CDR1 and CDR2 (germline): SGHNT, YYREEE (reference sequence). The CDR3 region is CASSLGRTEGATQYF. CDR3 DNA: TGTGCCAGCAGCTTGGGGAGGACCGAAGGTGCGACCCAGTACTTC.

The gene calls are TRBV11-1 and TRBJ2-5; TRBD2 matches at 11 bases. The J segment lost 2 bases and the V segment lost 5 bases, leaving 4 bases of the junction unmatched. Per germline, CDR1 SGHAT and CDR2 FQDESV (reference sequence). The CDR3 extends over 15 amino acids. CDR3 in DNA: TGTGCCAGCAGCCCTAGACTAGCGGGACAAGAGACCCAGTACTTC. Protein: CASSPRLAGQETQYF.

The chain couples TRBV5-6 to TRBJ2-5; TRBD2 might be the D (5 bases). V lost 4 bases and J lost 2, with 9 bases in between. This CDR3 is 13 amino acids long. CDR1 SGHDT and CDR2 YYEEEE come from the germline V gene. CDR3 loop: CASSLRDQETQYF. CDR3 DNA: TGTGCCAGCAGCCTGAGGGATCAAGAGACCCAGTACTTC.

The rearrangement uses TRBV19 and TRBJ1-1, with D tentatively TRBD1 (5 bases). Germline-derived CDR1 and CDR2 are LNHDA and SQIVND (reference sequence). This CDR3 has 15 residues. Trimming pared 2 bases from V and 2 bases from J, leaving 12 bases between. The chain's CDR3 is CASSIWGTQNTEAFF. CDR3 DNA: TGTGCCAGTAGTATATGGGGGACGCAAAACACTGAAGCTTTCTTT.

The chain recombines TRBV4-3 with TRBJ1-5; the D is unclear. This CDR3 is built from 14 residues. Germline V gene data show CDR1 as LGHNA and CDR2 as YSLEER. Trimming stripped 5 bases from V and 2 bases from J, with 10 bases between. The CDR3 bases are TGCGCCAGCAGCGAGAGGGTCGGCAATCAGCCCCAGCATTTT. It specifies CASSERVGNQPQHF.

This clone was detected once. The chain recombines TRBV29-1 with TRBJ2-3; D assignment may be TRBD1 or TRBD2 (5 bases each). V was clipped by 6 bases and J by 4 bases, with 14 bases between them. CDR1 is SQVTM, CDR2 ANQGSEA, per germline. This CDR3 is built from 13 residues. The CDR3 DNA sequence: TGCAGCGTCGCCGGGGCGGCCTCAGATACGCAGTATTTT. Its translation is CSVAGAASDTQYF.

This sequence joins TRBV27 and TRBJ1-2; a weak D match, TRBD1 (5 bases). Trimming removed 4 bases from V and 4 bases from J, with 16 bases in between. The CDR3 is made up of 15 amino acids. Germline CDR1 is MNHEY and CDR2 is SMNVEV (reference sequence). Written as DNA, the CDR3 is TGTGCCAGCAGTTCCCCATCGCAGGGTACCTATGGCTACACCTTC. Its protein product is CASSSPSQGTYGYTF.

The chain has TRBV5-5 and TRBJ1-5; D is undetermined. The CDR3 covers 15 residues. The germline V and J ends were trimmed by 1 base and 9 bases, with 17 bases remaining between them. The germline CDR1 and CDR2 sequences are SGHKS and YYEKEE (reference sequence). Here the CDR3 DNA reads TGTGCCAGCAGCTTGAGACTCGGTCCAATGGGGCCCCAGCATTTT. Its translation: CASSLRLGPMGPQHF. Drawing the rest from reference TRBV5-5 and TRBJ1-5, the complete variable domain is DAGVTQSPTHLIKTRGQQVTLRCSPISGHKSVSWYQQVLGQGPQFIFQYYEKEERGRGNFPDRFSARQFPNYSSELNVNALLLGDSALYLCASSLRLGPMGPQHFGDGTRLSIL.

The chain couples TRBV18 to TRBJ2-2, with D possibly TRBD1 on 6 matching bases. From germline, CDR1 is KGHSH and CDR2 LQKENI. The CDR3 sequence is 17 residues long. The V gene lost 3 bases and the J gene lost 11 bases, with 25 bases spanning the gap. The CDR3 loop reads CASSPPAVGQLTPELFF. The CDR3 coding sequence is TGTGCCAGCTCACCCCCAGCCGTCGGACAGCTCACCCCCGAGCTGTTTTTT.

The CDR3 DNA sequence: TGTGCCAGCAGCTTAGCTAGCGGGGGTTGGGATGAGCAGTTCTTC. Protein product: CASSLASGGWDEQFF. This chain uses TRBV7-9 with TRBJ2-1, with 9 bases that match TRBD2. Germline trimming cut 0 bases from V and 8 bases from J; bases unmatched to any gene: 5. The CDR3 has 15 residues. Germline CDR1 SEHNR, CDR2 FQNEAQ (reference sequence).

The chain has TRBV29-1 and TRBJ2-3; D remains unclear. The CDR3 has 12 residues. Trimming took off 0 bases at V and 6 bases at J, with 7 bases between the two ends. CDR1 and CDR2 (germline): SQVTM, ANQGSEA. The CDR3 region is CSVEERGDTQYF. The CDR3 nucleotides read TGCAGCGTTGAAGAACGAGGTGATACGCAGTATTTT.

The chain joins TRBV11-3 to TRBJ2-3; TRBD2 agrees at 9 bases. Trimming took 5 bases from V and 5 from J; bases not matched to a gene: 5. The CDR3 length is 14 residues. Germline loops: CDR1 SGHNT, CDR2 YENEEA. The CDR3 DNA sequence: TGTGCCAGCAGCAGTAGCGGGAGTGGAGATACGCAGTATTTT. It codes for CASSSSGSGDTQYF.

This clone was observed once. Other DNA sequences in this specimen translate into the identical CDR3. J is TRBJ2-7 and V is TRBV18; D might be TRBD2 (5 bases). This CDR3 contains 13 residues. CDR1 and CDR2 from the germline V gene are KGHSH and LQKENI. The V end lost 3 bases, the J end lost 0 bases, and 6 bases lay between the germline ends. This chain's CDR3 is CASSPRVSYEQYF. CDR3 nucleotides: TGTGCCAGCTCACCGCGGGTCTCCTACGAGCAGTACTTC.

The V call is TRBV5-4, the J call TRBJ2-5; 8 positions match TRBD2. The J call may be mistaken, given a closer DNA end match to TRBJ2-7. The V gene's germline CDR1 is SGHNT and CDR2 YYREEE (reference sequence). The CDR3 totals 14 residues. CDR3: CASSLRAGDYEQYF. For the CDR3, the DNA is TGTGCCAGCAGCTTGCGAGCGGGGGACTACGAGCAGTACTTC.

Written as DNA, the CDR3 is TGCAGCGTTGCCACCAGCTCTGGAAACACCATATATTTT. This translates into CSVATSSGNTIYF. The J gene is TRBJ1-3, the V gene TRBV29-1; D unresolved. Trimming cost V 4 bases and J 0 bases, with 7 bases left between them. This CDR3 has 13 residues. Germline V CDR1 and CDR2: SQVTM, ANQGSEA.

Remarks on this clone: The identical CDR3 is also encoded by other nucleotide sequences in the sample. The chain employs TRBV30 and TRBJ1-2; D is undetermined. CDR1 is GTSNPN and CDR2 is SVGIG in the germline V gene (reference sequence). The CDR3 contains 11 residues. V dropped 1 base and J dropped 5 bases, with 5 bases sitting between them. The CDR3 region has the DNA TGTGCCTGGAGTGCGGGGTATGGCTACACCTTC. It codes for CAWSAGYGYTF.

The DNA of the CDR3 is TGTGCCAGCAGTGCCCCTTGGGGACAGGGAAACAATGAGCAGTTCTTC. Protein product: CASSAPWGQGNNEQFF. The chain combines TRBV6-1 with TRBJ2-1; 9 bases are a match to TRBD1. The CDR3 is made up of 16 amino acids. V lost 4 bases, J lost 5 bases, and 9 bases stayed unmatched. Germline V lookup: CDR1 MNHNS, CDR2 SASEGT.

The chain joins TRBV7-8 to TRBJ1-5; D might be TRBD1 (6 bases). This CDR3 contains 16 residues. Germline V gene lookup returns CDR1 SGHVS and CDR2 FQNEAQ. V lost 2 bases, J lost 4 bases, and 15 bases lay in between. CDR3 region: CASSLYNSGANQPQHF. The CDR3 coding sequence is TGTGCCAGCAGCTTATATAATTCGGGGGCAAATCAGCCCCAGCATTTT.

The chain joins TRBV28 to TRBJ2-5; D could derive from TRBD1 or TRBD2 (5 bases each). Germline V gene lookup returns CDR1 MDHEN and CDR2 SYDVKM. The CDR3 contains 20 residues. The germline V and J ends were trimmed by 6 bases and 5 bases, with 34 bases remaining between them. CDR3 nucleotide sequence: TGTGCCAGCAGCCAATTCCCTTCGTTCGACAGTTCTAGGGTAGCGGAGACCCAGTACTTC. It yields the protein CASSQFPSFDSSRVAETQYF.

This clone was recorded a few times. The chain joins TRBV7-2 to TRBJ1-1; no definite D call. From germline, CDR1 is SGHTA and CDR2 FQGNSA. This CDR3 region has 14 residues. V lost 5 bases to trimming and J lost 1 base, with 11 bases between them. The CDR3 sequence: CASSPYPGNTEAFF. In DNA form, the CDR3 reads TGTGCCAGCAGCCCCTACCCAGGGAACACTGAAGCTTTCTTT.

V is TRBV7-3 and J is TRBJ1-2, with TRBD1 matching 7 bases. The V gene's germline CDR1 is SGHTA and CDR2 FQGTGA. Germline trimming cut 5 bases from V and 8 bases from J; bases unmatched to any gene: 5. The CDR3 sequence is 12 residues long. The CDR3 loop is CASSPEGGGYTF. In nucleotides, the CDR3 is TGTGCCAGCAGCCCCGAAGGGGGCGGCTACACCTTC. The full variable domain, in which reference TRBV7-3 and TRBJ1-2 provide the parts outside the CDR3, is GAGVSQTPSNKVTEKGKYVELRCDPISGHTALYWYRQSLGQGPEFLIYFQGTGAADDSGLPNDRFFAVRPEGSVSTLKIQRTERGDSAVYLCASSPEGGGYTFGSGTRLTVV.

In regard to this clone: This CDR3 is also generated by other DNA sequences in the sample. V usage is TRBV7-2 and J usage is TRBJ2-3, with D maybe TRBD2 (5 bases). Trimming pared 0 bases from V and 6 bases from J, leaving 10 bases between. CDR1 and CDR2 (germline): SGHTA, FQGNSA. This CDR3 region has 14 residues. CDR3 nucleotides: TGTGCCAGCAGCTTAGCGGGAGTGGTGGATACGCAGTATTTT. It is translated as CASSLAGVVDTQYF.

This clone was picked up one time. The chain combines TRBV30 with TRBJ2-2; D not certain. The CDR3 is 14 residues long. V lost 3 bases and J 5 bases, leaving 13 bases between the germline ends. CDR1 and CDR2 (germline): GTSNPN, SVGIG (reference sequence). The CDR3, as DNA: TGTGCCTGGAGAGGAGTAGGTTTTACCGGGGAGCTGTTTTTT. Amino acid sequence: CAWRGVGFTGELFF.

V and J are TRBV5-1 and TRBJ2-7, with 7 bases fitting TRBD1. The CDR3 contains 15 residues. V lost 3 bases and J lost 0; bases outside the gene matches: 6. CDR1 SGHRS and CDR2 YFSETQ come from the germline V gene. This CDR3 is CASSSQTGSSYEQYF. The CDR3 nucleotides are TGCGCCAGCAGCTCGCAGACAGGGTCCTCCTACGAGCAGTACTTC.

The genes are TRBV5-6 and TRBJ2-7, with D maybe TRBD1 (6 bases). The CDR3 has 13 amino acids. V dropped 2 bases and J dropped 5 bases, with 11 bases sitting between them. Germline V CDR1 and CDR2: SGHDT, YYEEEE. The CDR3 DNA is TGTGCCAGCAGCTTTGGCCGACAGGACGAGCAGTACTTC. Encoded protein: CASSFGRQDEQYF.

The rearrangement links TRBV2 to TRBJ2-5, with 10 bases identical to TRBD2. Germline loops: CDR1 SNHLY, CDR2 FYNNEI. V gave up 3 bases and J gave up 1 base; unmatched junction bases: 5. The CDR3 sequence is 16 residues long. CDR3 DNA: TGTGCCAGCAGTGACGGACTAGCGGCCCTCCAAGAGACCCAGTACTTC. This encodes CASSDGLAALQETQYF.

V is TRBV29-1 and J is TRBJ1-4; D is ambiguous. The germline gives CDR1 SQVTM, CDR2 ANQGSEA. The V end was cut by 3 bases, the J end by 8 bases, with 13 bases between. CDR3 size: 13 residues. This CDR3 reads CSVEVSTGEKLFF. In nucleotides, the CDR3 is TGCAGCGTTGAGGTCTCCACGGGGGAAAAACTGTTTTTT.